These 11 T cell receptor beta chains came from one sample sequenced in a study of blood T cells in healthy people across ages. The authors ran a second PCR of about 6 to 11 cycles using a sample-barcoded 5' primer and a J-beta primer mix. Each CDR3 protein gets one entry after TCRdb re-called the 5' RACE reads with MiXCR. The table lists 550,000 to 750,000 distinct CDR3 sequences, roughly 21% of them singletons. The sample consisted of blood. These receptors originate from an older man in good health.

CDR3: CASSTRALANTQYF. The CDR3 DNA sequence: TGTGCCAGCAGCACCCGGGCCCTCGCCAATACGCAGTATTTT. V usage is TRBV7-2 and J usage is TRBJ2-3; D gene uncertain. Germline CDR1 and CDR2: SGHTA and FQGNSA. The CDR3 loop spans 14 amino acids. Trimming stripped 5 bases from V and 7 bases from J, with 16 bases between. The full variable domain, its missing parts supplied by reference TRBV7-2 and TRBJ2-3, is GAGVSQSPSNKVTEKGKDVELRCDPISGHTALYWYRQSLGQGLEFLIYFQGNSAPDKSGLPSDRFSAERTGGSVSTLTIQRTQQEDSAVYLCASSTRALANTQYFGPGTRLTVL.

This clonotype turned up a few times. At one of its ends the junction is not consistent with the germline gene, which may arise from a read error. CDR3 DNA sequence: TGTGCCAGCAACCAGCCCCAGCATTTT. Translating it yields CASNQPQHF. The J gene is TRBJ1-5, the V gene TRBV7-2; D not certain. The CDR3 sequence is 9 residues long. Germline values: CDR1 SGHTA, CDR2 FQGNSA.

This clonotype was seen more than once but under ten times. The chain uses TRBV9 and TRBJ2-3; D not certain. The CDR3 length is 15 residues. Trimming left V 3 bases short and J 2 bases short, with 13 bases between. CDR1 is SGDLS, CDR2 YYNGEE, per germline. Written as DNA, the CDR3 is TGTGCCAGCAGCGATTCACCCACCCCCACAGATACGCAGTATTTT. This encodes CASSDSPTPTDTQYF.

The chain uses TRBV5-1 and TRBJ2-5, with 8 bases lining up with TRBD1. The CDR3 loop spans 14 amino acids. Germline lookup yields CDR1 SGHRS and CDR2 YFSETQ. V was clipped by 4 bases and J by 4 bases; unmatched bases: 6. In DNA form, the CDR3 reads TGCGCCAGCAGCGGGGGACAGGAGGGAGAGACCCAGTACTTC. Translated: CASSGGQEGETQYF.

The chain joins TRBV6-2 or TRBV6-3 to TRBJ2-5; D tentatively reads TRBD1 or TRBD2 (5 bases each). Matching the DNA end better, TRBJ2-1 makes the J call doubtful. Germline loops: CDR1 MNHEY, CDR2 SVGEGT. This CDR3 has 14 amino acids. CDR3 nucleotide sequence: TGTGCCAGCAGCCTACCCGGGGCGGCGGTTGAGCAGTTCTTC. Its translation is CASSLPGAAVEQFF.

In nucleotides, the CDR3 is TGTGCCAGCAGTCTACAAGTATGGGATCAGCCCCAGCATTTT. Its protein product is CASSLQVWDQPQHF. This chain connects TRBV28 to TRBJ1-5; D not certain. Per the germline V gene, CDR1 is MDHEN and CDR2 is SYDVKM. The CDR3 contains 14 residues. Between the trimmed V and J ends, which lost 5 bases and 5 bases, there was a span of 13 bases.

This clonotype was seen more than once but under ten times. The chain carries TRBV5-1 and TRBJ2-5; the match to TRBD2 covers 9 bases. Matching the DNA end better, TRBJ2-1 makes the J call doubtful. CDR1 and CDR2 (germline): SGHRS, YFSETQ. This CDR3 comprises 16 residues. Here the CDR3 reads CASSLAGLAGYNEQFF. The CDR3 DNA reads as TGCGCCAGCAGCTTGGCAGGGCTAGCGGGATACAATGAGCAGTTCTTC.

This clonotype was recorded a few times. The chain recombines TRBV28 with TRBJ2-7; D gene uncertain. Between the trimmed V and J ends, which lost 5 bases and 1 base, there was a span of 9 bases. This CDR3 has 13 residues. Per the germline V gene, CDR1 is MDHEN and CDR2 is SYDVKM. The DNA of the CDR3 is TGTGCCAGCAGTCCCCCGAGGTCCTACGAGCAGTACTTC. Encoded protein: CASSPPRSYEQYF. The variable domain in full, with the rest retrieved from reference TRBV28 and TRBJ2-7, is DVKVTQSSRYLVKRTGEKVFLECVQDMDHENMFWYRQDPGLGLRLIYFSYDVKMKEKGDIPEGYSVSREKKERFSLILESASTNQTSMYLCASSPPRSYEQYFGPGTRLTVT.

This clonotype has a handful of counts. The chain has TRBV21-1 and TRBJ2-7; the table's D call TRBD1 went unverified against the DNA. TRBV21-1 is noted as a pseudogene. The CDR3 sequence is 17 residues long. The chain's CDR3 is CASSRKRGNREVDEQYF. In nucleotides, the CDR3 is TGTGCCAGCAGCAGAAAAAGGGGGAACAGGGAGGTAGACGAGCAGTACTTC.

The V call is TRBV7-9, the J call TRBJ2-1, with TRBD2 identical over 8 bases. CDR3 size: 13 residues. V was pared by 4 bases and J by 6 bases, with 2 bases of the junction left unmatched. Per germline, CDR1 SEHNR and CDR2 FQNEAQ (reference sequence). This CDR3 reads CASSYTSGNEQFF. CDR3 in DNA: TGTGCCAGCAGCTACACTAGCGGCAATGAGCAGTTCTTC.

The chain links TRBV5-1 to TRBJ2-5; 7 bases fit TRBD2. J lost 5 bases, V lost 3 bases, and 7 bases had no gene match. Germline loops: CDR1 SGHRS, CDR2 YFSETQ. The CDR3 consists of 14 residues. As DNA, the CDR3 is TGCGCCAGCAGCTACGGGGGAGGGAGTGAGACCCAGTACTTC. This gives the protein CASSYGGGSETQYF. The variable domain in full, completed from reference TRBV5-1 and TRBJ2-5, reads KAGVTQTPRYLIKTRGQQVTLSCSPISGHRSVSWYQQTPGQGLQFLFEYFSETQRNKGNFPGRFSGRQFSNSRSEMNVSTLELGDSALYLCASSYGGGSETQYFGPGTRLLVL.